This TCR beta chain appears in the sequencing data of a study of post-analysis software for immune sequencing data. Across the whole study: Patients had relapsing-remitting, secondary progressive or progressive-relapsing multiple sclerosis; some lacked subtype.

Study-level results: Pronounced co-clustering by F measure was evident among identically batched samples. Patients carried five TRBV segments more frequently than controls did, and TRBV5-6, TRBV5-1 and TRBV20-1 were among them. For normalized Chao1 diversity, multiple sclerosis patients scored significantly lower than controls did.

Every TCR beta cDNA library bore unique molecular identifiers. It was from roughly 0.93 to 9.6 million T cells that around 500,000 cDNA molecules came. TCRdb processed the PCR reads anew with MiXCR; each CDR3 protein has one entry. The sample lists 350,000 to 500,000 distinct CDR3 sequences, 30% to 45% occurring once. A remark on this clonotype: Its antigen is unknown.

CDR1 and CDR2 from the germline V gene are MGHRA and YSYEKL. Trimming left V 0 bases short and J 9 bases short, with 12 bases between. The CDR3 length is 14 residues. This clonotype was obtained from a girl aged 2 to 10 with multiple sclerosis. The sample consisted of blood. The rearrangement links TRBV4-1 to TRBJ2-1, with D uncertain. The CDR3 region has the DNA TGCGCCAGCAGCCAAGATCACGCAGTCCGTGAGCAGTTCTTC. This gives the protein CASSQDHAVREQFF.